This T cell receptor beta chain was retrieved from a study of a mutant IDH1 vaccine in newly diagnosed glioma. Study background: Patients under treatment included 62.5% males and 37.5% females and had a mean age of around 40 years. Patients arrived already treated with radiotherapy, temozolomide, or both, most having had both.

A word on this clone: Its antigen is not known.

The protocol was immunoSEQ multiplex PCR, while the TCRdb copy is restricted to in-frame clones and leaves out a portion. The sample carries 50,000 to 65,000 clones, about 88% recorded once. Study observations and caveats: Researchers report vaccine-induced immune responses in about 93% of patients.

Time point defined: week 11, during vaccination. Each dose of the vaccine consisted of 300 ug of mutant IDH1 20-mer peptide, with topical imiquimod. Tumors from donors were new WHO grade 3 or 4 IDH1-mutant astrocytomas with ATRX loss. This specimen consisted of PBMCs, obtained from a glioma patient whose treatment included an IDH1 peptide vaccine. The clonotype comes from a woman between 50 and 59 years old with glioma.

As DNA, the CDR3 is TGTGCCAGCAGTGGACTGGGACAGCGTTCGAACACTGAAGCTTTCTTT. It specifies CASSGLGQRSNTEAFF. The J gene is TRBJ1-1, the V gene TRBV2, with 7 bases matching TRBD1. The CDR3 is made up of 16 amino acids. Germline V gives CDR1 SNHLY, CDR2 FYNNEI. V shed 4 bases and J 1 base; nucleotides not matched to a gene: 9.